This T cell receptor (beta chain) was captured in a study of cytomegalovirus exposure and HLA in healthy donors. General observations from the study: TRBV6-2, TRBV6-3 and some other V segments were unresolvable in 87-base-pair reads. In terms of immune exposure information, only CMV serostatus was available. Earlier analysis looked at TCR beta V segments, and most were productive about 90% or about 30% of the time. TCR beta sequences reportedly predicted the HLA-A and HLA-B alleles of most subjects accurately.

Primers for the PCR totalled 60 Vbeta and 13 Jbeta. TCRdb's copy holds only in-frame clones and misses some; the assay was immunoSEQ multiplex PCR. The table shows 180,000 or so clones, with around 76% occurring only once. As regards this clone: As yet, its antigen is unknown.

V shed 5 bases and J shed 9 bases, with 11 bases lying between them. CDR3 length equals 13 residues. CDR1 is MNHEY, CDR2 SMNVEV, per germline (reference sequence). The chain recombines TRBV27 with TRBJ1-6; D is unresolved. The sequencing input was PBMCs. The TCR originated in a middle-aged man in good health and CMV-seronegative. The DNA of the CDR3 is TGTGCCAGCAGTGTAGTAGTGCCTTCACCCCTCCACTTT. It translates to CASSVVVPSPLHF.